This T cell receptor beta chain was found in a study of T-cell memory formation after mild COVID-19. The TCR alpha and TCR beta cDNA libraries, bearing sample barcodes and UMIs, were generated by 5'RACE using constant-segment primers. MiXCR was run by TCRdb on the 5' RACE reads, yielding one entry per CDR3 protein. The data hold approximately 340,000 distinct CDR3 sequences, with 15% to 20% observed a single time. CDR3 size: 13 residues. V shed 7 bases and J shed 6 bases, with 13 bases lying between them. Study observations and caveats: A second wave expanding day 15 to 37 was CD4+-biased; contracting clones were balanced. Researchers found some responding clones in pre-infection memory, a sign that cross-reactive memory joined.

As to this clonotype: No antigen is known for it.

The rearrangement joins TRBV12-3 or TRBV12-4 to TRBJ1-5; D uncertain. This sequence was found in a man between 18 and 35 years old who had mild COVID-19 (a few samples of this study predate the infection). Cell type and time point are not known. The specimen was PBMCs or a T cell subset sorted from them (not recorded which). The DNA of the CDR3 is TGTGCCAGCACCGGAGAGGAGGGTCAGCCCCAGCATTTT. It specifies CASTGEEGQPQHF.